In its sample, the clone carrying this T cell receptor beta chain was seen a few times. Antigen unknown. V gave up 0 bases and J gave up 3 bases, with 10 bases separating them. Germline V gene lookup returns CDR1 SGHKS and CDR2 YYEKEE (reference sequence). This CDR3 spans 15 amino acids. The data were obtained in a study of shared clonotypes between healthy human individuals. Researchers divided each subset's genomic DNA evenly across several immunoSEQ plates. TCRdb's copy holds only in-frame clones and misses some; the assay was immunoSEQ multiplex PCR. The table has fewer than 600,000 clones, just over 75% seen once. Study-wide results and caveats: The donor pool, a small one, limited the genetic and exposure-history diversity represented.

The donors were adults (healthy and HIV-negative) with no recent acute infections or vaccinations. Extraction of genomic DNA in unsorted samples used 86 million or so PBMCs. This clonotype was obtained from a woman aged 40 to 50 in good health. Some clones in this sample may be carry-over from other donors' samples. This chain links TRBV5-5 with TRBJ1-3; D unclear. Material: PBMCs. The CDR3: CASSLAGYGGNTIYF. The CDR3 nucleotides read TGTGCCAGCAGCTTGGCCGGTTATGGTGGAAACACCATATATTTT.